This is a list of T cell receptor beta chains from one sample in a study of T cells after yellow fever vaccination. In TCRdb, the 5' RACE reads were re-called with MiXCR into one record per CDR3 protein. Found here are 250,000 or so distinct CDR3 sequences, 3.6% of them singletons; the top ten hold 15% to 20%. This sample comprised PBMCs, obtained 15 days after the yellow fever booster vaccination. The source of these receptors is a young man who received the YFV17D yellow fever vaccine. The CDR3 runs from the conserved cysteine through the conserved F or W. The order of the fields is V gene, D gene, J gene, clone size, CDR3 DNA, CDR3 protein. A D gene is named only where the DNA matches it firmly. Rows may omit the clone size; those that give it use once, few, many or a size class.

v_call: TRBV5-4
d_call: TRBD1
j_call: TRBJ2-7
clone_size: many
cdr3_nt: TGTGCCAGCAGCCCCGGGACAGGGGGCCGGGAGCAGTACTTC
cdr3_aa: CASSPGTGGREQYF

v_call: TRBV19
d_call: NA
j_call: TRBJ1-5
clone_size: many
cdr3_nt: TGTGCCAGTACTCCAGGTTACCATAGCAATCAGCCCCAGCATTTT
cdr3_aa: CASTPGYHSNQPQHF

v_call: TRBV5-5
d_call: TRBD1
j_call: TRBJ1-1
clone_size: many
cdr3_nt: TGTGCCAGCAGCTCTAGAGGGGGCGCGGGGAACACTGAAGCTTTCTTT
cdr3_aa: CASSSRGGAGNTEAFF

v_call: TRBV10-2
d_call: TRBD1
j_call: TRBJ2-5
clone_size: many
cdr3_nt: TGCGCCAGCCTAGAGGCAGGGGGAGTCCAAGAGACCCAGTACTTC
cdr3_aa: CASLEAGGVQETQYF

v_call: TRBV5-1
d_call: NA
j_call: TRBJ2-5
clone_size: many
cdr3_nt: TGCGCCAGCAGCTTAGGCGCAGGGGGGATAACCGACCAGTACTTC
cdr3_aa: CASSLGAGGITDQYF

v_call: TRBV12-3/TRBV12-4
d_call: NA
j_call: TRBJ1-6
clone_size: many
cdr3_nt: TGTGCCAGCAGCCCAAGGGGAGATCAGTCACCCCTCCACTTT
cdr3_aa: CASSPRGDQSPLHF

v_call: TRBV20-1
d_call: NA
j_call: TRBJ2-1
clone_size: many
cdr3_nt: TGCAGTGCTGTGGGGTACAATGAGCAGTTCTTC
cdr3_aa: CSAVGYNEQFF

v_call: TRBV7-2
d_call: TRBD1
j_call: TRBJ2-1
clone_size: many
cdr3_nt: TGTGCCAGCAGCTCCGGGGACAGGGTCCATGAGCAGTTCTTC
cdr3_aa: CASSSGDRVHEQFF

v_call: TRBV20-1
d_call: NA
j_call: TRBJ2-2
clone_size: many
cdr3_nt: TGCAGTGCTAGTAACCCAAGGGGCGCCGGGGAGCTGTTTTTT
cdr3_aa: CSASNPRGAGELFF

v_call: TRBV10-3
d_call: TRBD1
j_call: TRBJ2-5
clone_size: many
cdr3_nt: TGTGCCATCAGTGAGGACAGGGGTATAGAGACCCAGTACTTC
cdr3_aa: CAISEDRGIETQYF

v_call: TRBV20-1
d_call: TRBD2
j_call: TRBJ2-5
clone_size: NA
cdr3_nt: TGCAGTGCTATCAGCGGGGGGGAAATGGCAGAGACCCAGTACTTC
cdr3_aa: CSAISGGEMAETQYF

v_call: TRBV2
d_call: TRBD1
j_call: TRBJ2-7
clone_size: many
cdr3_nt: TGTGCCAGCAAGATGAGGACAGGGGGTTTGTACGAGCAGTACTTC
cdr3_aa: CASKMRTGGLYEQYF

v_call: TRBV7-9
d_call: TRBD1
j_call: TRBJ1-4
clone_size: many
cdr3_nt: TGTGCCAGCAGCTTAGGAGACAGGGTACCAGAAAAACTGTTTTTT
cdr3_aa: CASSLGDRVPEKLFF

v_call: TRBV5-1
d_call: TRBD1
j_call: TRBJ2-3
clone_size: many
cdr3_nt: TGCGCCAGCAGCCCGAAGGACAGGGGGCTTGTAGATACGCAGTATTTT
cdr3_aa: CASSPKDRGLVDTQYF

v_call: TRBV7-8
d_call: TRBD1
j_call: TRBJ1-2
clone_size: many
cdr3_nt: TGTGCCAGCAGCCTACAGAGGTGGAGGGGTGAGGGGGCTGGCTATGGCTACACCTTC
cdr3_aa: CASSLQRWRGEGAGYGYTF

v_call: TRBV7-2
d_call: NA
j_call: TRBJ1-2
clone_size: many
cdr3_nt: TGTGCCAGCAGCCGGGCGGGGGAAAACTATGGCTACACCTTC
cdr3_aa: CASSRAGENYGYTF

v_call: TRBV20-1
d_call: TRBD1
j_call: TRBJ1-5
clone_size: few
cdr3_nt: TGCAGTGCTAGAAAACCGGGACAGGGAAATCAGCCCCAGCATTTT
cdr3_aa: CSARKPGQGNQPQHF

v_call: TRBV5-1
d_call: NA
j_call: TRBJ1-5
clone_size: many
cdr3_nt: TGCGCCAGCAGCTTGGATGGCGGGGGCCTTCAGCCCCAGCATTTT
cdr3_aa: CASSLDGGGLQPQHF

v_call: TRBV19
d_call: TRBD1
j_call: TRBJ2-7
clone_size: many
cdr3_nt: TGTGCCAGTGCCAATGTCGGGACAGATTACTACGAGCAGTACTTC
cdr3_aa: CASANVGTDYYEQYF

v_call: TRBV5-4
d_call: TRBD2
j_call: TRBJ2-2
clone_size: many
cdr3_nt: TGTGCCAGCTGGAGCGGGGGGGCCGGGGAGCTGTTTTTT
cdr3_aa: CASWSGGAGELFF

v_call: TRBV30
d_call: TRBD1
j_call: TRBJ1-1
clone_size: many
cdr3_nt: TGTGCCTGGAGCCGGACAGGGAACACTGAAGCTTTCTTT
cdr3_aa: CAWSRTGNTEAFF

v_call: TRBV6-2/TRBV6-3
d_call: NA
j_call: TRBJ2-3
clone_size: many
cdr3_nt: TGTGCCAGCAGTTACGGACCCGGGGACACAGATACGCAGTATTTT
cdr3_aa: CASSYGPGDTDTQYF

v_call: TRBV20-1
d_call: NA
j_call: TRBJ1-4
clone_size: many
cdr3_nt: TGCAGTGCTAGAGATGGTTATAATGAAAAACTGTTTTTT
cdr3_aa: CSARDGYNEKLFF

v_call: TRBV7-2
d_call: NA
j_call: TRBJ2-5
clone_size: many
cdr3_nt: TGTGCCAGCGGCTGGGCAGGGTCGACTTTTGGGGAGACCCAGTACTTC
cdr3_aa: CASGWAGSTFGETQYF

v_call: TRBV27
d_call: TRBD1
j_call: TRBJ2-7
clone_size: many
cdr3_nt: TGTGCCACCTGGGGGACAGCCTACGAGCAGTACTTC
cdr3_aa: CATWGTAYEQYF

v_call: TRBV7-9
d_call: TRBD1
j_call: TRBJ1-5
clone_size: many
cdr3_nt: TGTGCCAGCAGCCAGACAGGGGGGAATCAGCCCCAGCATTTT
cdr3_aa: CASSQTGGNQPQHF

v_call: TRBV10-3
d_call: NA
j_call: TRBJ1-6
clone_size: many
cdr3_nt: TGTGCCATCAGTTCAGGGGACTCACCCCTCCACTTT
cdr3_aa: CAISSGDSPLHF

v_call: TRBV5-1
d_call: TRBD1
j_call: TRBJ2-2
clone_size: many
cdr3_nt: TGCGCCAGCAGCATGGGACAGGGGGCTACCGGGGAGCTGTTTTTT
cdr3_aa: CASSMGQGATGELFF

v_call: TRBV30
d_call: NA
j_call: TRBJ1-1
clone_size: NA
cdr3_nt: TGTGCCTGGAGTGTGGCCCGCCGGGAAGCTTTCTTT
cdr3_aa: CAWSVARREAFF

v_call: TRBV29-1
d_call: NA
j_call: TRBJ1-1
clone_size: many
cdr3_nt: TGCAGCGTTGACGGGTTGGGGACTGAAGCTTTCTTT
cdr3_aa: CSVDGLGTEAFF

v_call: TRBV10-3
d_call: NA
j_call: TRBJ1-2
clone_size: many
cdr3_nt: TGTGCCATCAGGGGGGCAGGGCTGTCCTATGGCTACACCTTC
cdr3_aa: CAIRGAGLSYGYTF

v_call: TRBV15
d_call: NA
j_call: TRBJ1-5
clone_size: many
cdr3_nt: TGTGCCACCAGCGATTGGACAGTGGGGCCCCAGCATTTT
cdr3_aa: CATSDWTVGPQHF